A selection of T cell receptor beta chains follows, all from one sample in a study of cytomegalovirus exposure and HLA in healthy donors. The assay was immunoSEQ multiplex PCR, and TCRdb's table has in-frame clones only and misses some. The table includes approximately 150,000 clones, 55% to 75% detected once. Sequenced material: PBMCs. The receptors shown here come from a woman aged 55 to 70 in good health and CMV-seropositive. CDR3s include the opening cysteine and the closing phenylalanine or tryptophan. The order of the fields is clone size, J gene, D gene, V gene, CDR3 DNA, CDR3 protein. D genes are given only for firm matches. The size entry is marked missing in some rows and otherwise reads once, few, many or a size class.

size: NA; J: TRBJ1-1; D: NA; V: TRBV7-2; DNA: TGTGCCAGCAGCTCGAATAACAGGGATGGCACTGAAGCTTTCTTT; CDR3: CASSSNNRDGTEAFF
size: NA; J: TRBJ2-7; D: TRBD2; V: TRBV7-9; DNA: TGTGCCAGCAGCTTAGAAGGGACTAGTTTCTACGAGCAGTACTTC; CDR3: CASSLEGTSFYEQYF
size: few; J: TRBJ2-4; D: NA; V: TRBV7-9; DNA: TGTGCCAGCAGCTTCGGCCGCCCGGAGAACATTCAGTACTTC; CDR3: CASSFGRPENIQYF
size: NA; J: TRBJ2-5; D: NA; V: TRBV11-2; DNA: TGTGCCAGCAGCTTAGATCGAGAGACCCAGTACTTC; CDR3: CASSLDRETQYF
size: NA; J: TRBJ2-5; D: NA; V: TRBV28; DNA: TGTGCCAGCAGTCCCCGGGGTGGCCAAGAGACCCAGTACTTC; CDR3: CASSPRGGQETQYF
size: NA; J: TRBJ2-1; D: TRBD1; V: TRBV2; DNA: TGTGCCAGCGGACCGGGACAGGGCTCCAATGAGCAGTTCTTC; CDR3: CASGPGQGSNEQFF
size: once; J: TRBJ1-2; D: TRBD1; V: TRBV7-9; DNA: TGTGCCATTCGGACAGGGAAAGGCTACACCTTC; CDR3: CAIRTGKGYTF
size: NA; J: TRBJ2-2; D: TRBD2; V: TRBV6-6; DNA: TGTGCCAGCAGTGGTAGACTAGCGGGAGAAACCGGGGAGCTGTTTTTT; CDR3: CASSGRLAGETGELFF
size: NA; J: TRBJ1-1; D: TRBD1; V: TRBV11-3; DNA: TGTGCCAGCAGCGTAACACAGGGGACTGAAGCTTTCTTT; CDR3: CASSVTQGTEAFF
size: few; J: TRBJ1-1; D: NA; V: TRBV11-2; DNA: TGTGCCAGCAGCTTAGGCGGATCGAACACTGAAGCTTTCTTT; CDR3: CASSLGGSNTEAFF
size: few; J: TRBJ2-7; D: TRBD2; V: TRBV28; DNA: TGTGCCAGCAGTTTCCCCGCGGGAGGGGCCTACGAGCAGTACTTC; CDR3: CASSFPAGGAYEQYF
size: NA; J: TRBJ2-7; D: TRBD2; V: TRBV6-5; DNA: TGTGCCAGCAGTCCGGGACTAGCCGTCGAGCAGTACTTC; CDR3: CASSPGLAVEQYF
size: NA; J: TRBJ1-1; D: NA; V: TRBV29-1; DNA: TGCAGCCCCCGTGAGTTACTGGACACTGAAGCTTTCTTT; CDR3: CSPRELLDTEAFF
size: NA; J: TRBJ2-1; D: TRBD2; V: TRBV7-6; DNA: TGTGCCAGCAGCATGCTAGCGGGAGGGCCTAGGAATGAGCAGTTCTTC; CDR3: CASSMLAGGPRNEQFF
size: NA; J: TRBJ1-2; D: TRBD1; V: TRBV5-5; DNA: TGTGCCAGCAGCTTGGAGGGGCTGGACAGGGATGGCTACACCTTC; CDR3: CASSLEGLDRDGYTF
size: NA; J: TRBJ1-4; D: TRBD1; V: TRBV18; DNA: TGTGCCAGCTCCCGCGGACAGGAGGGTGAAAAACTGTTTTTT; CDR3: CASSRGQEGEKLFF
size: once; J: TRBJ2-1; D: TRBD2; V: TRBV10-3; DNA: TGTGCCATCAGCCCCCTAGCGGGGGCTTCCAATGAGCAGTTCTTC; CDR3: CAISPLAGASNEQFF
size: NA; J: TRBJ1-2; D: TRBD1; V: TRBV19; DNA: TGTGCCAGTAGTATAAAGACAGGGGGTGTCGGCTATGGCTACACCTTC; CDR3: CASSIKTGGVGYGYTF
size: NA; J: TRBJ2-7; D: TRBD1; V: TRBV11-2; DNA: TGTGCCAGCAGCCTACACTCATCGGGACAGGGGGCTTACGAGCAGTACTTC; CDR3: CASSLHSSGQGAYEQYF
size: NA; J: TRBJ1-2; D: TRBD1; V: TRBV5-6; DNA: TGTGCCAGCAGCTGGATGGGTCCCAGGGGGCCTTATGGCTACACCTTC; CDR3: CASSWMGPRGPYGYTF
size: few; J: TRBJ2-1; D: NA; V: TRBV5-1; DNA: TGCGCCAGCAGCTTGCTAGAGGCCCATGAGCAGTTCTTC; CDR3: CASSLLEAHEQFF
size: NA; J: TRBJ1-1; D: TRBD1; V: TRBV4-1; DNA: TGCGCCAGCAGCCAACCCCCGGGACAGGGAATGACTGAAGCTTTCTTT; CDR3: CASSQPPGQGMTEAFF
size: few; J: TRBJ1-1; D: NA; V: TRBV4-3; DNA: TGCGCCAGCAGCCAAGACAGGAACACTGAAGCTTTCTTT; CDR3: CASSQDRNTEAFF
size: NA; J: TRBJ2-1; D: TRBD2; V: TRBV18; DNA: TGTGCCAGCTCACCACGGTCTAGCGGGCTACTTAGCTCCTACAATGAGCAGTTCTTC; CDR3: CASSPRSSGLLSSYNEQFF
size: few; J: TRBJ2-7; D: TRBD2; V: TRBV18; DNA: TGTGCCAGCTCACCCTTGATCAGCGGGACGGGCTCCGAGCAGTACTTC; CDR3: CASSPLISGTGSEQYF
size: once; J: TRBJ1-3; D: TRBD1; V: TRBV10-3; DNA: TGTGCCATCAGCAAACAGGGGACGTTGGCTGGAAACACCATATATTTT; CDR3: CAISKQGTLAGNTIYF
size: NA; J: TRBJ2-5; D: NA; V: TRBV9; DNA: TGTGCCAGCAGCGTAGATGGTAGAGAGACCCAGTACTTC; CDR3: CASSVDGRETQYF
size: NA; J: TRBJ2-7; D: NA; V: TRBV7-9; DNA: TGTGCCAGCAGCTTTGTTGAACAGTACTACGAGCAGTACTTC; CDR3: CASSFVEQYYEQYF
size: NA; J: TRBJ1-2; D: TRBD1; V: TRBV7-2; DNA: TGTGCCAGCAGCTCCCCGAACACACGAACAGGGGCCTATGGCTACACCTTC; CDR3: CASSSPNTRTGAYGYTF
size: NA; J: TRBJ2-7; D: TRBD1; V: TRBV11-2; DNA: TGTGCCAGCAGCCTATTGACAGGGTCGGAGTACTTC; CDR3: CASSLLTGSEYF
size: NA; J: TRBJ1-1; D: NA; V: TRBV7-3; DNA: TGTGCCAGCAGGTTGCCAGGCCCGAACACTGAAGCTTTCTTT; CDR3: CASRLPGPNTEAFF
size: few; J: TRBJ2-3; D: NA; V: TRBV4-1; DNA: TGCGCCAGCAGCCCCACGACTAGTTTAGCGCAGTATTTT; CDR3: CASSPTTSLAQYF
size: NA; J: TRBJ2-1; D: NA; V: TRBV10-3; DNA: TGTGCCATCAGCTCTGGGGCCAATGAGCAGTTCTTC; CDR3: CAISSGANEQFF
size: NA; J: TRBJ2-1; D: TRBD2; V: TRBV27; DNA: TGTGCCAGCAGTTCTATAGCTAGCGGTGACAATGAGCAGTTCTTC; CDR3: CASSSIASGDNEQFF
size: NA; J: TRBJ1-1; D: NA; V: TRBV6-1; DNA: TGTGCCAGCAGTGAATCAGTGAACACTGAAGCTTTCTTT; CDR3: CASSESVNTEAFF
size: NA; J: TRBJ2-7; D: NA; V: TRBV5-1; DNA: TGCGCCAGCAGCTTGAGCGACGGCTACGAGCAGTACTTC; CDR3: CASSLSDGYEQYF
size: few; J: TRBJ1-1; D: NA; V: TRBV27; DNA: TGTGCCAGCAGTTTTCGGACAGACACTGAAGCTTTCTTT; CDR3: CASSFRTDTEAFF
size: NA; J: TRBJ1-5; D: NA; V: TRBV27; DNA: TGTGCCAGCAGTTCCCAGATTAGCAATCAGCCCCAGCATTTT; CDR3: CASSSQISNQPQHF
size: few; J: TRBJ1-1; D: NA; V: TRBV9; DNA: TGTGCCAGCAGCCCATCTATGGGGGGTACGGAAGCTTTCTTT; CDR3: CASSPSMGGTEAFF
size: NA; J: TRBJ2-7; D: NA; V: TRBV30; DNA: TGTGCCTGGAGTGTGGAGGGGGCGAGCGAGCAGTACTTC; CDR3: CAWSVEGASEQYF
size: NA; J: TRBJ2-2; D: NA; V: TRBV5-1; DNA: TGCGCCAGCCGGGACACAACGAACACCGGGGAGCTGTTTTTT; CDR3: CASRDTTNTGELFF
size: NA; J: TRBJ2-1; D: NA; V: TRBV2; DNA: TGTGCCAGCAAGGTGGATAGACTACTGTCCTACAATGAGCAGTTCTTC; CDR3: CASKVDRLLSYNEQFF
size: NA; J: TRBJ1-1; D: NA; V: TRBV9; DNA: TGTGCCAGCAGCGTAGGAGGCGGAATGAACACTGAAGCTTTCTTT; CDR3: CASSVGGGMNTEAFF
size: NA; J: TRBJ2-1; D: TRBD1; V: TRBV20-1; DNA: TGCAGTGCTGACAGGGAGGAGCAGTTCTTC; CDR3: CSADREEQFF
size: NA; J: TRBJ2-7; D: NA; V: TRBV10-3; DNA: TGTGCCATCAGTGAGTCCCAGGAGGGGCCCTACGAGCAGTACTTC; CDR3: CAISESQEGPYEQYF
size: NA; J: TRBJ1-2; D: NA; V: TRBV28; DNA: TGTGCCAGCAGTTTCCCAGGGTTTGGCTACACCTTC; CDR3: CASSFPGFGYTF
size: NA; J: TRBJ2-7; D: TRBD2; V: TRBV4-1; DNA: TGCGCCAGCAGCCAAGCCCTTACGGGAGCGGGAGTTTCCTACGAGCAGTACTTC; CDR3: CASSQALTGAGVSYEQYF
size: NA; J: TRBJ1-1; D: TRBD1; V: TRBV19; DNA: TGTGCCAGTAGTACCCATCGGGCGGGGACAGGACGGAACACTGAAGCTTTCTTT; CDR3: CASSTHRAGTGRNTEAFF
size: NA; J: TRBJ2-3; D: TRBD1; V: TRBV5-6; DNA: TGTGCCAGCAGCCGACAGGGCCCAGATACGCAGTATTTT; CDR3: CASSRQGPDTQYF
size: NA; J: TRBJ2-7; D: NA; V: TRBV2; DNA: TGTGCCAGCAGTGAAGTCCCTGTCGAGCAGTACTTC; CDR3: CASSEVPVEQYF
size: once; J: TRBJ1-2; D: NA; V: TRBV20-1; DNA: TGCAGTGCTAGTCAGAGCTACACCTTC; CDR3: CSASQSYTF
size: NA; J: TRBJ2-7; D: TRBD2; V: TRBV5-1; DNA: TGCGCCAGCAGTACGGTGGTGACTAGCGGGTCCTACGAGCAGTACTTC; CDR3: CASSTVVTSGSYEQYF
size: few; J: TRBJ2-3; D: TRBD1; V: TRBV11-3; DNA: TGTGCCAGCAGCTTAGTTGGGACAGGGTCAGATACGCAGTATTTT; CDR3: CASSLVGTGSDTQYF
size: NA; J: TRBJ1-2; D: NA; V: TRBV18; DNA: TGTGCCAGCTCACCCACTAGGACAGATTTCTATGGCTACACCTTC; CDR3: CASSPTRTDFYGYTF
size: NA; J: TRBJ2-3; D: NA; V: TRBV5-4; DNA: TGTGCCAGCAGCGAATCGACAGGTATCACAGATACGCAGTATTTT; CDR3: CASSESTGITDTQYF